The rows below give T cell receptor beta chains drawn from one sample of a study of T cell responses to AZD1222 COVID-19 vaccine. Profiled with immunoSEQ multiplex PCR; TCRdb holds only in-frame clones, not every one. This table has 150,000 or so clones, 80% to 90% appearing once. The sample in question was peripheral blood, obtained 28 days after the second AZD1222 dose. The receptor set was obtained from an adult who received the AZD1222 COVID-19 vaccine. Each CDR3 is given with its conserved first and last residue. A D gene is named only where the DNA matches it firmly. Clone size appears in some rows only: once, few, many, or a class for an expanded clone.

clone size,V gene,D gene,J gene,CDR3 protein,CDR3 DNA
-,TRBV18,-,TRBJ2-1,CASSPFDTNEQFF,TGTGCCAGCTCACCTTTCGACACAAATGAGCAGTTCTTC
-,TRBV5-1,TRBD1,TRBJ2-3,CASSLSGQGGDTQYF,TGCGCCAGCAGCCTCTCGGGACAGGGAGGGGATACGCAGTATTTT
-,TRBV2,TRBD1,TRBJ1-2,CASRGGQGEYYGYTF,TGTGCCAGCAGGGGGGGACAGGGGGAATACTATGGCTACACCTTC
-,TRBV19,TRBD1,TRBJ2-2,CASSIRTGYDGELFF,TGTGCCAGTAGTATTCGGACAGGGTATGACGGGGAGCTGTTTTTT
-,TRBV7-3,TRBD1,TRBJ1-2,CASSRTGANYGYTF,TGTGCCAGCAGCCGTACAGGGGCCAACTATGGCTACACCTTC
-,TRBV11-2,-,TRBJ1-2,CASSLEGRGDYGYTF,TGTGCCAGCAGCTTAGAAGGCAGGGGAGACTATGGCTACACCTTC
-,TRBV6-5,-,TRBJ1-4,CASGVRVPNEKLFF,TGTGCCAGCGGGGTTCGAGTCCCTAATGAAAAACTGTTTTTT
few,TRBV5-4,-,TRBJ2-3,CASSGDFTDTQYF,TGTGCCAGCAGCGGGGACTTTACAGATACGCAGTATTTT
-,TRBV28,TRBD2,TRBJ2-1,CASSPTSGRIDEQFF,TGTGCCAGCAGTCCTACTAGCGGGAGGATTGATGAGCAGTTCTTC
-,TRBV10-2,-,TRBJ1-5,CASRTTDSPQPQHF,TGCGCCAGCAGGACTACAGACAGCCCTCAGCCCCAGCATTTT
-,TRBV2,-,TRBJ1-5,CASSSPGGGGGQPQHF,TGTGCCAGCAGTTCCCCGGGGGGGGGAGGCGGTCAGCCCCAGCATTTT
-,TRBV15,-,TRBJ2-2,CATSRDFYRPGELFF,TGTGCCACCAGCAGAGATTTCTACCGCCCCGGGGAGCTGTTTTTT
-,TRBV6-5,TRBD1,TRBJ2-2,CASRQGASSTGELFF,TGTGCCAGCCGGCAGGGGGCGAGTAGCACCGGGGAGCTGTTTTTT
-,TRBV5-4,-,TRBJ1-2,CASRTERDGNYGYTF,TGTGCCAGCAGGACGGAGAGGGACGGTAACTATGGCTACACCTTC
-,TRBV7-2,TRBD2,TRBJ2-7,CASSFLGTSGSF,TGTGCCAGCAGCTTCCTCGGGACTAGCGGGAGCTTC
once,TRBV5-1,-,TRBJ1-3,CASSLTPVGGDTIYF,TGCGCCAGCAGCTTGACCCCGGTGGGGGGAGACACCATATATTTT
-,TRBV5-6,-,TRBJ1-2,CASSLGGGGGPFIRGYTF,TGTGCCAGCAGCTTGGGTGGAGGGGGAGGCCCTTTTATACGCGGCTACACCTTC
-,TRBV4-3,-,TRBJ2-6,CASSPGRGSGANVLTF,TGCGCCAGCAGCCCGGGACGGGGCTCTGGGGCCAACGTCCTGACTTTC
-,TRBV28,-,TRBJ1-1,CASSFLFRGANTEAFF,TGTGCCAGCAGTTTCCTTTTCAGGGGCGCGAACACTGAAGCTTTCTTT
-,TRBV7-8,-,TRBJ1-1,CASSLGATLREAFF,TGTGCCAGCAGCTTAGGGGCAACTTTGAGGGAAGCTTTCTTT
-,TRBV24-1,-,TRBJ2-3,CATSPASTDTQYF,TGTGCCACCAGTCCAGCTAGCACAGATACGCAGTATTTT
once,TRBV6-5,-,TRBJ2-2,CASRLDFSNTGELFF,TGTGCCAGCAGGTTGGATTTTTCGAACACCGGGGAGCTGTTTTTT
once,TRBV24-1,TRBD2,TRBJ2-1,CATSDASSGRGNEQFF,TGTGCCACCAGTGACGCCTCTAGCGGGAGAGGGAATGAGCAGTTCTTC
-,TRBV27,-,TRBJ2-7,CARPLRGTEFYEQYF,TGTGCCAGGCCCCTGAGGGGGACGGAGTTCTACGAGCAGTACTTC
-,TRBV29-1,-,TRBJ2-7,CSVAFYGKTYEQYF,TGCAGCGTTGCGTTTTATGGGAAGACCTACGAGCAGTACTTC
-,TRBV6-6,TRBD1,TRBJ1-2,CASSYFDRENGYTF,TGTGCCAGCAGTTACTTCGACAGGGAGAATGGCTACACCTTC
-,TRBV10-3,-,TRBJ2-5,CAIRSGVQETQYF,TGTGCCATCAGATCAGGGGTCCAAGAGACCCAGTACTTC
-,TRBV5-8,-,TRBJ2-1,CASSPRHNEQFF,TGTGCCAGCAGCCCCAGGCACAATGAGCAGTTCTTC
-,TRBV24-1,TRBD1,TRBJ1-5,CATSDSRTGGPQTWNQPQHF,TGTGCCACCAGTGATTCAAGGACAGGGGGCCCTCAGACGTGGAATCAGCCCCAGCATTTT
-,TRBV29-1,-,TRBJ1-1,CSLRRGVTEAFF,TGCAGCCTTCGGAGAGGGGTCACTGAAGCTTTCTTT
-,TRBV30,-,TRBJ2-3,CAWSGGDTQYF,TGTGCCTGGAGTGGGGGAGATACGCAGTATTTT
few,TRBV5-1,-,TRBJ1-1,CASSSAYEAFF,TGCGCCAGCAGCTCGGCCTATGAAGCTTTCTTT
-,TRBV6-2/TRBV6-3,-,TRBJ1-2,CASSYRWQGNGYTF,TGTGCCAGCAGTTACAGGTGGCAGGGGAATGGCTACACCTTC
-,TRBV27,-,TRBJ1-2,CASRSEGRANYGYTF,TGTGCCAGCAGGTCTGAGGGAAGGGCTAACTATGGCTACACCTTC
once,TRBV29-1,-,TRBJ2-3,CSVGLGQDTQYF,TGCAGCGTTGGCCTGGGCCAGGATACGCAGTATTTT
-,TRBV5-4,TRBD2,TRBJ2-1,CASSLAGALLQFF,TGTGCCAGCAGCCTAGCGGGAGCCCTACTGCAGTTCTTC
-,TRBV19,TRBD2,TRBJ2-1,CASRSGSPSYNEQFF,TGTGCCAGTAGAAGCGGGAGCCCCTCCTACAATGAGCAGTTCTTC
-,TRBV10-3,-,TRBJ2-2,CATAGQDTGELFF,TGTGCCACGGCGGGACAAGACACCGGGGAGCTGTTTTTT
-,TRBV9,-,TRBJ2-3,CASSVGGSTDTQYF,TGTGCCAGCAGCGTAGGCGGAAGCACAGATACGCAGTATTTT
-,TRBV24-1,-,TRBJ2-2,CATSWAGIGGTGELFF,TGTGCCACCAGTTGGGCGGGAATCGGGGGAACCGGGGAGCTGTTTTTT
-,TRBV3-1/TRBV3-2,-,TRBJ1-4,CASSQDEAGVNEKLFF,TGTGCCAGCAGCCAAGACGAGGCAGGGGTTAATGAAAAACTGTTTTTT
once,TRBV30,-,TRBJ1-1,CAWSVLVGHTEAFF,TGTGCCTGGAGTGTACTGGTGGGTCACACTGAAGCTTTCTTT
-,TRBV19,-,TRBJ1-1,CASSRVSEAFF,TGTGCCAGTAGTAGGGTTTCTGAAGCTTTCTTT
-,TRBV5-1,-,TRBJ2-7,CASSKQGQVYEQYF,TGCGCCAGCAGCAAACAGGGCCAAGTCTACGAGCAGTACTTC
-,TRBV7-9,TRBD2,TRBJ2-2,CASSFSGRAVGELFF,TGTGCCAGCAGCTTTAGCGGGAGGGCCGTCGGGGAGCTGTTTTTT
few,TRBV3-1/TRBV3-2,TRBD1,TRBJ2-1,CASSPQLTGGNNEQFF,TGTGCCAGCAGCCCTCAACTGACAGGGGGCAACAATGAGCAGTTCTTC
-,TRBV28,-,TRBJ2-7,CASSLILGQAGYEQYF,TGTGCCAGCAGTTTAATTTTAGGACAGGCGGGATACGAGCAGTACTTC
-,TRBV28,-,TRBJ1-5,CAHSLGSNQPQHF,TGTGCTCATTCCCTGGGCAGCAATCAGCCCCAGCATTTT
-,TRBV7-2,TRBD1,TRBJ1-2,CASSLRDSYGYTF,TGTGCCAGCAGCTTACGGGACAGCTATGGCTACACCTTC
-,TRBV9,TRBD2,TRBJ2-2,CASSAMGTSGANTGELFF,TGTGCCAGCAGCGCGATGGGGACTAGCGGGGCGAACACCGGGGAGCTGTTTTTT
-,TRBV19,TRBD1,TRBJ1-5,CASYRGRGGNQPQHF,TGTGCCAGTTACAGGGGGCGTGGGGGCAATCAGCCCCAGCATTTT
-,TRBV27,-,TRBJ2-7,CASSLSREGRYEQYF,TGTGCCAGCAGTTTATCCAGGGAAGGGCGCTACGAGCAGTACTTC
-,TRBV9,-,TRBJ2-6,CASSVATGFNSGANVLTF,TGTGCCAGCAGCGTAGCTACGGGGTTCAACTCTGGGGCCAACGTCCTGACTTTC
-,TRBV7-2,TRBD1,TRBJ1-4,CASSKGQGGEKLFF,TGTGCCAGCAGCAAGGGACAGGGTGGAGAAAAACTGTTTTTT
-,TRBV30,-,TRBJ1-2,CAWSPGLLYGYTF,TGTGCCTGGAGTCCCGGTCTCCTCTATGGCTACACCTTC
-,TRBV6-5,TRBD2,TRBJ2-7,CASNSVSGTGEQYF,TGTGCCAGCAATTCGGTTAGCGGGACCGGCGAGCAGTACTTC
once,TRBV27,-,TRBJ2-2,CASSSGRNVLGLFF,TGTGCCAGCAGTTCCGGACGGAACGTTCTTGGGCTGTTTTTT
-,TRBV11-2,TRBD1,TRBJ2-3,CASSHDRVVRDTQYF,TGTGCCAGCAGCCACGACAGGGTGGTTAGAGATACGCAGTATTTT
once,TRBV2,-,TRBJ2-1,CASTYFNEQFF,TGTGCCAGCACTTATTTTAATGAGCAGTTCTTC
-,TRBV18,TRBD1,TRBJ1-1,CASSPGQGRAEAFF,TGTGCCAGCTCCCCCGGACAGGGGAGGGCTGAAGCTTTCTTT